The 21 T cell receptor beta chains in this list originate from one sample, sequenced in a study of long-term antiretroviral therapy in people with HIV. They ran version v3.0 of the immunoSEQ assay at survey level. Libraries were prepared by immunoSEQ multiplex PCR; TCRdb keeps only in-frame clonotypes and omits some of them. The sample lists 20,000 or so clones; roughly 80% were seen once. Sample: unsorted PBMCs, taken 0.6 years after starting antiretroviral therapy. These receptors were collected from a woman aged 18-30 years with HIV.

The gene calls are TRBV7-8 and TRBJ2-3; D is undetermined. This CDR3 is 15 amino acids long. V lost 2 bases to trimming and J lost 0 bases, with 9 bases between them. Germline V gene sequence: CDR1 SGHVS, CDR2 FQNEAQ. In DNA, the CDR3 is TGTGCCAGCAGCTTATACGGCGGAAGCACAGATACGCAGTATTTT. Translating it yields CASSLYGGSTDTQYF.

This clone was detected only once. The chain couples TRBV29-1 to TRBJ1-2; D is ambiguous. Germline V gives CDR1 SQVTM, CDR2 ANQGSEA. With 4 bases removed from V and 8 bases from J, the gap between germline ends came to 11 bases. There are 11 residues in the CDR3. The CDR3 DNA follows: TGCAGCGTTGGGGTACAGAGCGGCTACACCTTC. As protein: CSVGVQSGYTF.

The rearrangement joins TRBV5-1 to TRBJ2-1, with a weak D call TRBD2 (5 bases). The CDR3 has 12 amino acids. V shed 4 bases and J shed 6 bases, with 8 bases lying between them. Germline assignment: CDR1 SGHRS and CDR2 YFSETQ. Here the CDR3 DNA reads TGCGCCAGCAGCACCCGGGGCAATGAGCAGTTCTTC. It is translated as CASSTRGNEQFF.

V usage is TRBV4-3 and J usage is TRBJ1-1; 8 nucleotides align to TRBD1. CDR1 is LGHNA, CDR2 YSLEER, per germline. J lost 7 bases, V lost 4 bases, and 11 bases had no gene match. The CDR3 totals 15 residues. CDR3 in DNA: TGCGCCAGCAGCCCCTACGCCTTGACAGGGGATGAAGCTTTCTTT. Amino acids: CASSPYALTGDEAFF.

This clone was seen more than once but under ten times. One junction end does not reproduce the germline sequence, and a read error may be involved. The chain employs TRBV7-7 and TRBJ2-7; D might be TRBD1 (6 bases). This CDR3 has 12 residues. The germline CDR1 and CDR2 sequences are SSHAT and FNYEAQ (reference sequence). CDR3 loop: CASSAHRDEQYF. CDR3 in DNA: TGTGCTAGCAGCGCGCACAGGGACGAGCAGTACTTC. The variable domain in full, completed from reference TRBV7-7 and TRBJ2-7, reads GAGVSQSPRYKVTKRGQDVTLRCDPISSHATLYWYQQALGQGPEFLTYFNYEAQPDKSGLPSDRFSAERPEGSISTLTIQRTEQRDSAMYRCASSAHRDEQYFGPGTRLTVT.

This clone was observed a handful of times. This chain links TRBV5-1 with TRBJ1-4, with 7 bases that match TRBD1. The CDR3 length is 14 residues. Germline V gene data show CDR1 as SGHRS and CDR2 as YFSETQ. V gave up 4 bases and J gave up 2 bases; unmatched junction bases: 2. CDR3 coding DNA: TGCGCCAGCAGCGAGGGACAGACTAATGAAAAACTGTTTTTT. Its translation: CASSEGQTNEKLFF. The variable domain in full, completed from reference TRBV5-1 and TRBJ1-4, reads KAGVTQTPRYLIKTRGQQVTLSCSPISGHRSVSWYQQTPGQGLQFLFEYFSETQRNKGNFPGRFSGRQFSNSRSEMNVSTLELGDSALYLCASSEGQTNEKLFFGSGTQLSVL.

The V and J genes are TRBV4-3 and TRBJ1-1; D not resolved. CDR3 length: 17 residues. V lost 1 base to trimming and J lost 2 bases, with 17 bases between them. CDR1 LGHNA and CDR2 YSLEER come from the germline V gene. The CDR3 DNA sequence: TGCGCCAGCAGCCAAGTGAGGGTCCGAATCGGAAACACTGAAGCTTTCTTT. Its protein is CASSQVRVRIGNTEAFF.

The V gene is TRBV4-3, the J gene TRBJ1-1; D might be TRBD1 (5 bases). The CDR3 extends over 13 amino acids. The V and J ends lost 0 bases and 10 bases respectively, with 12 bases between them. Germline V gene lookup returns CDR1 LGHNA and CDR2 YSLEER. The CDR3 nucleotides read TGCGCCAGCAGCCAAGAGGCCGGGACCGGAGCTTTCTTT. It yields the protein CASSQEAGTGAFF.

The CDR3: CASSYSGFSSTDTQYF. The CDR3 region has the DNA TGTGCCAGCAGTTACTCGGGGTTTTCTAGCACAGATACGCAGTATTTT. J is TRBJ2-3 and V is TRBV6-5; no reliable D call. The CDR3 sequence is 16 residues long. V shed 0 bases and J shed 0 bases, with 10 bases lying between them. Germline V lookup: CDR1 MNHEY, CDR2 SVGAGI.

This clone came up once. The rearrangement links TRBV27 to TRBJ1-1; 9 bases agree with TRBD1. Germline CDR1 is MNHEY and CDR2 is SMNVEV (reference sequence). This CDR3 region has 16 residues. Trimming removed 1 base from V and 1 base from J; junction bases left unmatched: 4. In nucleotides, the CDR3 is TGTGCCAGCAGTTTATTTATGGGACAGGGGAACACTGAAGCTTTCTTT. Translating gives CASSLFMGQGNTEAFF.

This sequence joins TRBV6-6 and TRBJ2-7; 11 nucleotides align to TRBD2. From germline, CDR1 is MNHNY and CDR2 SVGAGI (reference sequence). The CDR3 is 13 amino acids. V lost 7 bases, J lost 4 bases, and 3 bases stayed unmatched. Here the CDR3 reads CASTGTSGYEQYF. CDR3 nucleotide sequence: TGTGCCAGCACCGGGACTAGCGGTTACGAGCAGTACTTC.

This chain links TRBV4-1 with TRBJ2-7; D call uncertain. The germline CDR1 and CDR2 sequences are MGHRA and YSYEKL. CDR3 length: 15 residues. The V and J ends lost 0 bases and 3 bases respectively, with 12 bases between them. The CDR3 loop is CASSQDHGVGYEQYF. The CDR3 coding sequence is TGCGCCAGCAGCCAAGATCATGGGGTGGGCTACGAGCAGTACTTC.

This clone ranks as large. The chain carries TRBV13 and TRBJ1-2; D is unclear. In germline, CDR1 is PRHDT, CDR2 FYEKMQ (reference sequence). Trimming removed 3 bases at V and 0 bases at J, with 11 bases between. This CDR3 has 15 residues. The CDR3 DNA sequence: TGTGCCAGCAGCTTCACGAGAGAGTCTAACTATGGCTACACCTTC. Translating gives CASSFTRESNYGYTF.

V gene TRBV7-8 combines with J gene TRBJ1-5; D remains unclear. Germline CDR1 SGHVS, CDR2 FQNEAQ. The CDR3 loop spans 13 amino acids. V lost 4 bases and J 5 bases, leaving 9 bases between the germline ends. The CDR3 DNA reads as TGTGCCAGCAGCTCCGACGGGGATCAGCCCCAGCATTTT. This encodes CASSSDGDQPQHF.

The J gene is TRBJ2-3, the V gene TRBV5-5; a weak D match, TRBD2 (5 bases). The germline CDR1 and CDR2 sequences are SGHKS and YYEKEE (reference sequence). This CDR3 is 14 amino acids long. V lost 0 bases and J 3 bases, leaving 8 bases between the germline ends. CDR3 residues: CASSLGGWTDTQYF. CDR3 in DNA: TGTGCCAGCAGCTTGGGAGGGTGGACAGATACGCAGTATTTT.

This clone occurred once. The CDR3 region has the DNA TGTGCCAGTAGTATAGCCAGGGGAAGTGGCTACACCTTC. It codes for CASSIARGSGYTF. V and J are TRBV19 and TRBJ1-2; maybe TRBD1 (6 bases). The germline V and J ends were trimmed by 1 base and 7 bases, with 10 bases remaining between them. The CDR3 runs to 13 residues. Germline V gene lookup returns CDR1 LNHDA and CDR2 SQIVND (reference sequence). The full variable domain, rest sourced from reference TRBV19 and TRBJ1-2, is DGGITQSPKYLFRKEGQNVTLSCEQNLNHDAMYWYRQDPGQGLRLIYYSQIVNDFQKGDIAEGYSVSREKKESFPLTVTSAQKNPTAFYLCASSIARGSGYTFGSGTRLTVV.

Sample share makes this clone medium-sized. The V gene is TRBV7-2, the J gene TRBJ1-1; maybe TRBD1 (5 bases). Trimming stripped 0 bases from V and 5 bases from J, with 22 bases between. Germline-derived CDR1 and CDR2 are SGHTA and FQGNSA. The CDR3 runs to 18 residues. CDR3 nucleotides: TGTGCCAGCAGCTTAGCGCCACTTGGGGGGGATGGGAGGACTGAAGCTTTCTTT. Amino acid sequence: CASSLAPLGGDGRTEAFF.

The chain has TRBV2 and TRBJ2-1; TRBD1 aligns across 10 bases. Germline values: CDR1 SNHLY, CDR2 FYNNEI. J lost 4 bases, V lost 2 bases, and 2 bases had no gene match. The CDR3 has 15 amino acids. CDR3 region: CASSEPGQGYNEQFF. The DNA of the CDR3 is TGTGCCAGCAGTGAACCGGGACAGGGGTACAATGAGCAGTTCTTC. The variable domain in full, completed from reference TRBV2 and TRBJ2-1, reads EPEVTQTPSHQVTQMGQEVILRCVPISNHLYFYWYRQILGQKVEFLVSFYNNEISEKSEIFDDQFSVERPDGSNFTLKIRSTKLEDSAMYFCASSEPGQGYNEQFFGPGTRLTVL.

To note about this clone: Other DNA sequences in the same sample also yield this CDR3. The genes are TRBV11-3 and TRBJ1-1; 8 bases align to TRBD1. Losses at the gene ends were 5 bases for V and 6 bases for J; bases not matched to a gene: 5. Germline CDR1 reads SGHNT; CDR2 reads YENEEA. The length of the CDR3 is 13 residues. CDR3 amino acids: CASSLGTGAEAFF. CDR3 in DNA: TGTGCCAGCAGCCTTGGGACAGGCGCTGAAGCTTTCTTT.

This clone was seen once. The CDR3 coding sequence is TGTGCCAGCAGCTTGGCCGGGACTAGCGCACACAATGAGCAGTTCTTC. This gives the protein CASSLAGTSAHNEQFF. J is TRBJ2-1 and V is TRBV7-8, with 10 bases fitting TRBD2. The CDR3 length is 16 residues. Trimming took 3 bases from V and 5 from J; bases not matched to a gene: 7. CDR1 is SGHVS, CDR2 FQNEAQ, per germline.

V is TRBV7-9 and J is TRBJ2-7, with D hard to call. The germline V gene has CDR1 SEHNR and CDR2 FQNEAQ (reference sequence). The V gene lost 7 bases and the J gene lost 0 bases, with 10 bases spanning the gap. This CDR3 is 13 amino acids long. CDR3: CASKSSASYEQYF. In DNA, the CDR3 is TGTGCCAGCAAATCCTCCGCCTCCTACGAGCAGTACTTC.